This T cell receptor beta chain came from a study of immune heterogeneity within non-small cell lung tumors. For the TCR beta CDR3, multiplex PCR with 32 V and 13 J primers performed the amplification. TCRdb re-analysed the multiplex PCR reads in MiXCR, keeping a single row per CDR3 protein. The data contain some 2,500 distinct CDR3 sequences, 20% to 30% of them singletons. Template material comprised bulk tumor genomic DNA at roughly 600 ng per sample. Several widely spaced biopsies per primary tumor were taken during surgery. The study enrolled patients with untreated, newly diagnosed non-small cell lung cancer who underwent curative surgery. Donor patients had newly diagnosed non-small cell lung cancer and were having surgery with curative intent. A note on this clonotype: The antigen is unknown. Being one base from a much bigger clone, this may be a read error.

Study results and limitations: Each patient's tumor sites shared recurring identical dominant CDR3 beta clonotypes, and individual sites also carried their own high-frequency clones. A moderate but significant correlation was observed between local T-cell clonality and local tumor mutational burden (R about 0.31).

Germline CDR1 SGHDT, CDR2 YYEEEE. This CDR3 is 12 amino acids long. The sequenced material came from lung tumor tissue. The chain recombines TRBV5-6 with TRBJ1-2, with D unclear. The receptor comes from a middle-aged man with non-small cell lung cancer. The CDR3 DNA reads TGTGCCAGCAGCCGTGCTGACTATGTCTACACCTTC. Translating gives CASSRADYVYTF.